This T cell receptor beta chain was captured in a study of beta chain features in type 1 diabetes. The overall study: Healthy donors, compared against patients, showed similar age, gender and cell yields.

Findings and limits, study-wide: A greater similarity of naive, central memory and Treg TCRB repertoires was seen among patients than among healthy donors.

Of note for this clone: Its antigen is unidentified.

There are 16 residues in the CDR3. V trimming: 0 bases; J trimming: 5 bases; junction bases outside the gene matches: 7. Per the germline V gene, CDR1 is SGHRS and CDR2 is YFSETQ. Since all of the isolated RNA was reverse transcribed, expressed TCRB transcripts were what got sequenced. The data were produced by immunoSEQ multiplex PCR, yet TCRdb's version contains in-frame clones alone and is incomplete. The table shows more than 150,000 clones, with around 10% occurring only once. The chain is built from TRBV5-1 and TRBJ2-3, with 9 bases matching TRBD2. The sequenced sample was central memory CD4+ T cells from blood. The source of this sequence is a man aged 18 to 30 in good health. CDR3 region: CASSLARLAAQDTQYF. In nucleotides, the CDR3 is TGCGCCAGCAGCTTGGCGCGACTAGCGGCCCAAGATACGCAGTATTTT.